The 29 T cell receptor beta chains given below trace back to one sample, sequenced in a study of response to subunit inactivated influenza vaccine. MiXCR was run by TCRdb on the RT-PCR reads, yielding one entry per CDR3 protein. The table shows about 180,000 distinct CDR3 sequences, with about a tenth occurring only once. The source was non-naive T cells sorted from PBMCs, collected on the day of vaccination. These receptor sequences come from a middle-aged man who received an inactivated influenza vaccine.

In this sample, this clonotype turned up many times. The V gene is TRBV20-1, the J gene TRBJ2-1; D call uncertain. The CDR3 spans 13 residues. CDR1 is DFQATT and CDR2 is SNEGSKA in the germline V gene (reference sequence). Trimming took 1 base from V and 5 from J, leaving 9 bases between them. CDR3 loop: CSARGQQNNEQFF. CDR3 nucleotide sequence: TGCAGTGCTAGAGGGCAGCAGAACAATGAGCAGTTCTTC.

V is TRBV5-1 and J is TRBJ2-7, with 8 bases fitting TRBD2. CDR3 length equals 14 residues. V shed 4 bases, J shed 7 bases, and the junction held 10 bases outside the gene matches. CDR1 and CDR2 (germline): SGHRS, YFSETQ. The CDR3 DNA reads as TGCGCCAGCAGCCGGACAGCGGGGGCGTGGGAGCAGTACTTC. It codes for CASSRTAGAWEQYF. Using reference TRBV5-1 and TRBJ2-7 for the parts outside the CDR3, the full variable domain is KAGVTQTPRYLIKTRGQQVTLSCSPISGHRSVSWYQQTPGQGLQFLFEYFSETQRNKGNFPGRFSGRQFSNSRSEMNVSTLELGDSALYLCASSRTAGAWEQYFGPGTRLTVT.

This clonotype has just a few counts. The genes are TRBV5-1 and TRBJ1-1; 8 bases are a match to TRBD1. Germline V gene lookup returns CDR1 SGHRS and CDR2 YFSETQ. V was clipped by 3 bases and J by 6 bases; unmatched bases: 4. This CDR3 spans 13 amino acids. CDR3 sequence (DNA): TGCGCCAGCAGCTCGACAGGGGAAGCTGAAGCTTTCTTT. Protein product: CASSSTGEAEAFF.

This clonotype was seen a handful of times. The chain joins TRBV20-1 to TRBJ1-1; the match to TRBD1 covers 8 bases. J lost 5 bases, V lost 0 bases, and 5 bases had no gene match. This CDR3 is 14 amino acids long. Germline CDR1 DFQATT, CDR2 SNEGSKA (reference sequence). The CDR3 region has the DNA TGCAGTGCTAGAGATCACAGGGGGAGGACTGAAGCTTTCTTT. It specifies CSARDHRGRTEAFF.

As regards this clonotype: A single base separates this from a much larger clone, so it may be a read error. V usage is TRBV7-2 and J usage is TRBJ1-1; no clear D gene. The CDR3 is 13 residues long. V dropped 2 bases and J dropped 6 bases, with 10 bases sitting between them. CDR1 and CDR2 from the germline V gene are SGHTA and FQGNSA. In DNA form, the CDR3 reads TGTGCCAGCAGCTTATCTGGTAGAGCTGAAGCTTTCTTT. Protein sequence: CASSLSGRAEAFF.

This chain connects TRBV7-2 to TRBJ2-2, with 7 positions matching TRBD1. CDR1 is SGHTA, CDR2 FQGNSA, per germline. CDR3 length equals 16 residues. J was trimmed by 1 base and V by 6 bases; bases with no gene match: 8. The CDR3 nucleotides read TGTGCCAGCAGAAGGGGGCCGGACGGGAACACCGGGGAGCTGTTTTTT. This codes for CASRRGPDGNTGELFF. Using reference TRBV7-2 and TRBJ2-2 for the parts outside the CDR3, the full variable domain is GAGVSQSPSNKVTEKGKDVELRCDPISGHTALYWYRQSLGQGLEFLIYFQGNSAPDKSGLPSDRFSAERTGGSVSTLTIQRTQQEDSAVYLCASRRGPDGNTGELFFGEGSRLTVL.

This clonotype was seen a handful of times. V is TRBV15 and J is TRBJ2-3; TRBD1 might be the D (5 bases). V was clipped by 3 bases and J by 4 bases, with 14 bases between them. Germline CDR1 is LNHNV and CDR2 is YYDKDF (reference sequence). The CDR3 length is 15 residues. CDR3 sequence: CATSSFQGRADTQYF. The CDR3 DNA follows: TGTGCCACCAGCAGTTTTCAGGGCCGCGCAGATACGCAGTATTTT.

The chain has TRBV9 and TRBJ1-1; D perhaps matches TRBD1 (5 bases). Germline V gene sequence: CDR1 SGDLS, CDR2 YYNGEE. Trimming left V 3 bases short and J 0 bases short, with 9 bases between. The CDR3 totals 14 residues. The CDR3 nucleotides read TGTGCCAGCAGCGAGGGGACGGTGAACACTGAAGCTTTCTTT. Its translation is CASSEGTVNTEAFF.

This clonotype was counted at least ten times. This chain uses TRBV4-3 with TRBJ2-3; D call uncertain. The germline V gene encodes CDR1 LGHNA and CDR2 YSLEER. The CDR3 extends over 16 amino acids. V lost 0 bases and J 0 bases, leaving 10 bases between the germline ends. CDR3 nucleotide sequence: TGCGCCAGCAGCCAAGATCTTGGTAGGAGCACAGATACGCAGTATTTT. Translated, it gives CASSQDLGRSTDTQYF.

This clonotype was picked up a small number of times. This chain uses TRBV7-3 with TRBJ2-1, with 8 bases aligning to TRBD1. The trim removed 2 bases at V and 9 bases at J, leaving 6 bases unmatched. The CDR3 covers 14 residues. Germline CDR1 is SGHTA and CDR2 is FQGTGA. The CDR3 nucleotides read TGTGCCAGCAGCTTAGGATCAACAGGGGGTGAGCAGTTCTTC. Translation gives CASSLGSTGGEQFF.

The chain employs TRBV7-6 and TRBJ2-3, with unresolved D. The V end lost 5 bases, the J end lost 1 base, and 13 bases lay between the germline ends. CDR3 length equals 15 residues. Germline V gives CDR1 SGHVS, CDR2 FNYEAQ. The CDR3 bases are TGTGCCAGCAGCCCTATAGTAGGCGGCACAGATACGCAGTATTTT. Translation: CASSPIVGGTDTQYF.

V is TRBV5-1 and J is TRBJ1-6; D is unclear. This CDR3 has 18 residues. Germline V lookup: CDR1 SGHRS, CDR2 YFSETQ. Trimming took 4 bases from V and 5 from J, leaving 22 bases between them. The CDR3 nucleotides are TGCGCCAGCAGCAAGGACGGAAGGAGGGCTTCTGATAATTCACCCCTCCACTTT. Translating it yields CASSKDGRRASDNSPLHF.

This clonotype was seen a handful of times. This rearrangement joins TRBV30 to TRBJ1-3; D is uncertain. The ends were cut back, 2 bases at V and 0 bases at J, with 5 bases in the middle. The CDR3 is 13 amino acids. Per germline, CDR1 GTSNPN and CDR2 SVGIG (reference sequence). The CDR3 reads CAWSRGSGNTIYF. In DNA, the CDR3 is TGTGCCTGGAGTCGGGGCTCTGGAAACACCATATATTTT.

This clonotype has at least ten counts. Written as DNA, the CDR3 is TGTGCCAGCTCACCTGGGGGCGCCAATGAGCAGTTCTTC. This encodes CASSPGGANEQFF. The gene calls are TRBV18 and TRBJ2-1, with D perhaps matching TRBD1 (6 bases). Germline-derived CDR1 and CDR2 are KGHSH and LQKENI. V lost 3 bases to trimming and J lost 6 bases, with 9 bases between them. The CDR3 is 13 residues long.

This clonotype occurred many times. The V gene is TRBV12-3 or TRBV12-4, the J gene TRBJ2-2; TRBD2 might be the D (6 bases). The CDR3 contains 14 residues. Trimming took 7 bases from V and 5 from J, leaving 14 bases between them. For the CDR3, the DNA is TGTGCCAGCACCCGCGGAGGGCTTACCGGGGAGCTGTTTTTT. This encodes CASTRGGLTGELFF.

The DNA of the CDR3 is TGCGCCAGCAGCTCCTGGGGGGCTGGGGCCAACGTCCTGACTTTC. It translates to CASSSWGAGANVLTF. The rearrangement links TRBV5-1 to TRBJ2-6; tentatively, D is TRBD2 (6 bases). The V end lost 3 bases, the J end lost 2 bases, and 9 bases lay between the germline ends. The CDR3 length is 15 residues. Germline V lookup: CDR1 SGHRS, CDR2 YFSETQ.

This clonotype came up many times. This CDR3 reads CASSSSLPGSTQHF. The DNA for the CDR3 is TGTGCCAGCAGTTCGAGCCTCCCGGGGAGTACACAGCATTTT. The gene calls are TRBV12-3 or TRBV12-4 and TRBJ1-5, with D unresolved. The CDR3 contains 14 residues. V was clipped by 4 bases and J by 13 bases, with 20 bases between them.

The chain carries TRBV19 and TRBJ2-1, with 9 nucleotides matching TRBD1. The junction had 6 bases not matched to a gene; V was cut back by 5 bases and J by 4 bases. The germline V gene has CDR1 LNHDA and CDR2 SQIVND (reference sequence). The CDR3 has 15 amino acids. The CDR3 region is CASSEGTGNYNEQFF. CDR3 coding DNA: TGTGCCAGTAGTGAAGGGACAGGGAATTACAATGAGCAGTTCTTC.

This clonotype turned up a few times. The chain is built from TRBV20-1 and TRBJ1-2; TRBD1 matches 7 bases. The CDR3 loop spans 12 amino acids. Germline CDR1 is DFQATT and CDR2 is SNEGSKA (reference sequence). The V gene end was trimmed by 3 bases and the J gene end by 6 bases; junction bases not matched to a gene: 4. The chain's CDR3 is CSASTGEHGYTF. The CDR3 nucleotides read TGCAGTGCTAGCACAGGGGAACATGGCTACACCTTC.

This clonotype turned up a few times. The chain couples TRBV7-2 to TRBJ2-3, with TRBD1 as a possible D gene (6 bases). The CDR3 totals 15 residues. Germline CDR1 is SGHTA and CDR2 is FQGNSA. The V end was cut by 5 bases, the J end by 5 bases, with 17 bases between. CDR3 DNA: TGTGCCAGCAGCCCCTCGGGGACATGGGGAGATACGCAGTATTTT. This translates into CASSPSGTWGDTQYF. Drawing the rest from reference TRBV7-2 and TRBJ2-3, the complete variable domain is GAGVSQSPSNKVTEKGKDVELRCDPISGHTALYWYRQSLGQGLEFLIYFQGNSAPDKSGLPSDRFSAERTGGSVSTLTIQRTQQEDSAVYLCASSPSGTWGDTQYFGPGTRLTVL.

This clonotype was observed many times. This chain links TRBV4-3 with TRBJ2-5, with 14 bases fitting TRBD2. Unmatched junction bases numbered 9, after V lost 4 bases and J lost 2 bases. Looked up from germline, CDR1 is LGHNA and CDR2 is YSLEER. The CDR3 totals 18 residues. CDR3 loop: CASSPRLAGGPGQETQYF. The CDR3 DNA sequence: TGCGCCAGCAGCCCCCGACTAGCGGGGGGGCCGGGTCAAGAGACCCAGTACTTC.

A few counts support this clonotype. V and J are TRBV14 and TRBJ2-2; D remains ambiguous. Per the germline V gene, CDR1 is SGHDN and CDR2 is FVKESK. The CDR3 runs to 14 residues. V lost 6 bases, J lost 4 bases, and 12 bases lay in between. In DNA, the CDR3 is TGTGCCAGCAGAGGGCTGGCGGTCACCGGGGAGCTGTTTTTT. Protein sequence: CASRGLAVTGELFF.

CDR3 in DNA: TGTGCCAGCAGTTACAATTCGGGGAGAAGCAATCAGCCCCAGCATTTT. Its translation is CASSYNSGRSNQPQHF. The V call is TRBV6-2 or TRBV6-3, the J call TRBJ1-5; unclear D gene. The germline V gene encodes CDR1 MNHEY and CDR2 SVGEGT. This CDR3 is 16 amino acids long. V shed 2 bases and J shed 1 base, with 12 bases lying between them.

This clonotype was recorded many times. The chain is built from TRBV4-2 and TRBJ2-1; tentative D call: TRBD2 (6 bases). The CDR3 runs to 15 residues. The V gene lost 4 bases and the J gene lost 4 bases, with 14 bases spanning the gap. The germline V gene has CDR1 LGHNA and CDR2 YNFKEQ. The CDR3 DNA follows: TGTGCCAGCAGCCTCCAGGAGGGGAGTTACAATGAGCAGTTCTTC. Translated: CASSLQEGSYNEQFF.

The V call is TRBV4-3, the J call TRBJ2-7; possibly TRBD1 or TRBD2 for D (6 bases each). CDR1 is LGHNA, CDR2 YSLEER, per germline. Between the trimmed V and J ends, which lost 0 bases and 5 bases, there was a span of 14 bases. This CDR3 contains 15 residues. The chain's CDR3 is CASSQEGGMGDEQYF. In DNA form, the CDR3 reads TGCGCCAGCAGCCAAGAAGGGGGGATGGGCGACGAGCAGTACTTC.

This clonotype was picked up many times. V gene TRBV5-1 combines with J gene TRBJ1-1; TRBD1 matches at 9 bases. J was trimmed by 5 bases and V by 5 bases; bases with no gene match: 10. Germline V CDR1 and CDR2: SGHRS, YFSETQ. CDR3 length equals 15 residues. The chain's CDR3 is CASSFEGQGRTEAFF. DNA of the CDR3: TGCGCCAGCAGTTTTGAGGGACAGGGAAGGACTGAAGCTTTCTTT.

The V call is TRBV11-1, the J call TRBJ2-1; no definite D call. V was pared by 2 bases and J by 5 bases, with 22 bases between. The CDR3 has 18 amino acids. From germline, CDR1 is SGHAT and CDR2 FQDESV (reference sequence). CDR3 sequence reads: CASSLLGSALKTHNEQFF. The CDR3 bases are TGTGCCAGCAGCTTACTAGGGTCGGCCCTCAAAACCCACAATGAGCAGTTCTTC.

This chain links TRBV6-2 or TRBV6-3 with TRBJ1-5; TRBD1 is a possible D gene (6 bases). CDR1 MNHEY and CDR2 SVGEGT come from the germline V gene. The CDR3 sequence is 14 residues long. V lost 6 bases and J lost 6, with 15 bases in between. The CDR3 loop reads CASRRGGTGQPQHF. CDR3 nucleotide sequence: TGTGCCAGCAGAAGAGGGGGGACGGGTCAGCCCCAGCATTTT.

This sequence joins TRBV12-3 or TRBV12-4 and TRBJ2-7; 8 nucleotides align to TRBD2. J was trimmed by 5 bases and V by 3 bases; bases with no gene match: 12. The CDR3 covers 16 residues. CDR3 protein: CASSLGLVGGVDEQYF. CDR3 DNA: TGTGCCAGCAGTTTGGGACTAGTTGGTGGTGTCGACGAGCAGTACTTC.